This T cell receptor (beta chain) stems from a study of liver allograft versus peripheral blood T cells. The wider study: Comparisons were made between T cell receptor repertoires found in transplanted livers and those circulating in recipients' peripheral blood.

This clonotype was counted many times. What it binds is not known. Study conclusions and caveats: T cell receptor repertoires inside liver allografts reportedly differed from those in peripheral blood.

The CDR3 totals 11 residues. The V gene's germline CDR1 is GTSNPN and CDR2 SVGIG (reference sequence). The ends were cut back, 5 bases at V and 3 bases at J, with 8 bases in the middle. TCRdb independently ran MiXCR on the reads; one entry per CDR3 protein. The sample lists about 8,400 distinct CDR3 sequences, 17% occurring once. This TCR was sampled from a human patient who had a liver transplant. The graft donor may have contributed some T cells. The chain couples TRBV30 to TRBJ2-7; D unclear. CDR3 in amino acids: CAWRVGYEQYF. The CDR3 coding sequence is TGTGCCTGGCGAGTCGGCTACGAGCAGTACTTC. The full variable domain, in which reference TRBV30 and TRBJ2-7 provide the parts outside the CDR3, is SQTIHQWPATLVQPVGSPLSLECTVEGTSNPNLYWYRQAAGRGLQLLFYSVGIGQISSEVPQNLSASRPQDRQFILSSKKLLLSDSGFYLCAWRVGYEQYFGPGTRLTVT.